A selection of T cell receptor beta chains follows, all from one sample in a study of response to subunit inactivated influenza vaccine. Each CDR3 protein is one row after TCRdb ran MiXCR on the RT-PCR reads. Of about 700,000 distinct CDR3 sequences in the sample, over 11% were seen once. Specimen: PBMCs from blood, collected roughly 2 weeks before vaccination. Receptors were obtained from a man aged 45-60 years who received an inactivated influenza vaccine. The CDR3 runs from the conserved cysteine through the conserved F or W. Fields, in order: J gene, D gene, clone size, V gene, CDR3 DNA, CDR3 protein. A D gene is named only where the DNA matches it firmly. Only part of the rows carry a size: once, few, many, or a class if the clone is expanded.

TRBJ2-1	-	-	TRBV29-1	TGCAGCGTGCTACAGGGATGGCAGTTCTTC	CSVLQGWQFF
TRBJ2-7	-	few	TRBV12-3/TRBV12-4	TGTGCCAGCGGGTTGACAGGCTACGAGCAGTACTTC	CASGLTGYEQYF
TRBJ1-2	-	few	TRBV4-2	TGTGCCAGCAGCCAAGACTGGACGGCTACTAACTATGGCTACACCTTC	CASSQDWTATNYGYTF
TRBJ2-3	-	-	TRBV6-2/TRBV6-3	TGTGCCAGCATCGAAGGGGCCAGGACCACAGATACGCAGTATTTT	CASIEGARTTDTQYF
TRBJ2-3	TRBD2	few	TRBV4-1	TGCGCCAGCAGCCGAGCGGGGGGACTGCCAGATACGCAGTATTTT	CASSRAGGLPDTQYF
TRBJ2-1	-	-	TRBV6-2/TRBV6-3	TGTGCCGCAGCAAACCAACGAGAATCCTACAATGAGCAGTTCTTC	CAAANQRESYNEQFF
TRBJ2-5	-	few	TRBV30	TGTGCCTGGAGTTTGACAGGAGGTCAAGAGACCCAGTACTTC	CAWSLTGGQETQYF
TRBJ2-7	-	-	TRBV6-2/TRBV6-3	TGTGCCAGCAGTCCCAGACGGGGAGGATACGAGCAGTACTTC	CASSPRRGGYEQYF
TRBJ2-1	TRBD1	-	TRBV12-3/TRBV12-4	TGTGCCAGCAGAACCGGGACAGGTATCCCCAATGAGCAGTTCTTC	CASRTGTGIPNEQFF
TRBJ1-2	-	many	TRBV4-1	TGCGCCAGCAGCATGCGGGGGGGAGAAAACTATGGCTACACCTTC	CASSMRGGENYGYTF
TRBJ2-1	TRBD1	-	TRBV10-3	TGTGCCATCAGGGCACAGGGGAGCTCCTACAATGAGCAGTTCTTC	CAIRAQGSSYNEQFF
TRBJ2-2	-	few	TRBV5-6	TGTGCCAGCAGCACCCGGGTTTCCTCGGCCGGGGAGCTGTTTTTT	CASSTRVSSAGELFF
TRBJ2-7	-	few	TRBV19	TGTGCCAGTAGTGACACGGGACACTACTACGAGCAGTACTTC	CASSDTGHYYEQYF
TRBJ2-3	TRBD2	few	TRBV5-1	TGCGCCAGCAGCTTGATTCCGCAGCGGGGGGGCGCATATACGCAGTATTTT	CASSLIPQRGGAYTQYF
TRBJ2-1	-	-	TRBV6-5	TGTGCCAGCAGTTATAGGGGGGAGAGCTCCTACAATGAGCAGTTCTTC	CASSYRGESSYNEQFF
TRBJ2-7	-	-	TRBV5-1	TGCGCCAGCAGCTTGAAGAACTGGGCGGCTCTCGAGCAGTACTTC	CASSLKNWAALEQYF
TRBJ1-2	TRBD1	many	TRBV27	TGTGCCAGCAGTAGATCAGGGGGCGTTGGCTATGGCTACACCTTC	CASSRSGGVGYGYTF